These 22 T cell receptor beta chains came from one sample sequenced in a study of T cell repertoires in cytomegalovirus infection. TCRdb re-derived calls from the reads in MiXCR, one entry per CDR3 protein. The sample lists roughly 500,000 distinct CDR3 sequences; approximately 40% were seen once. These receptors are not linked to any known antigen. The sample here was cultured PBMCs, taken from culture after CMV antigen stimulation. The receptors here all came from a human donor in good health (CMV status not recorded). Some clones in this sample may be carry-over from other donors' samples.

The rearrangement joins TRBV29-1 to TRBJ2-3; 7 bases agree with TRBD2. Unmatched junction bases numbered 9, after V lost 7 bases and J lost 5 bases. Germline CDR1 reads SQVTM; CDR2 reads ANQGSEA. The CDR3 sequence is 13 residues long. The DNA for the CDR3 is TGCAGCGCAGAACCTGGCGGGAGAGATACGCAGTATTTT. Residues: CSAEPGGRDTQYF.

The chain couples TRBV12-5 to TRBJ1-2; 7 bases line up with TRBD1. The CDR3 spans 13 residues. Germline V gene lookup returns CDR1 LGHNT and CDR2 FRNRAP. Trimming at V came to 4 bases and at J to 3 bases, leaving 2 bases not matched to a gene. The CDR3 loop is CASGSGTDYGYTF. The DNA of the CDR3 is TGTGCTAGTGGTTCCGGGACAGACTATGGCTACACCTTC.

V is TRBV7-8 and J is TRBJ1-1; the match to TRBD1 covers 9 bases. The CDR3 loop spans 18 amino acids. Germline trimming cut 5 bases from V and 9 bases from J; bases unmatched to any gene: 22. Germline V gene data show CDR1 as SGHVS and CDR2 as FQNEAQ. In DNA form, the CDR3 reads TGTGCCAGCAGCGAATCCGCGGGACAGGGTCTTGCTCGTCCACAAGCTTTCTTT. This sequence encodes CASSESAGQGLARPQAFF.

This clonotype was seen a handful of times. The chain carries TRBV7-2 and TRBJ2-3, with D perhaps being TRBD1 or TRBD2 (5 bases each). V was shortened by 5 bases and J by 0 bases, with 12 bases between the two germline ends. Germline V CDR1 and CDR2: SGHTA, FQGNSA. This CDR3 contains 15 residues. The CDR3, as DNA: TGTGCCAGCAGCACCCGGGACGGTAGCACAGATACGCAGTATTTT. Residues: CASSTRDGSTDTQYF.

This clonotype was picked up a small number of times. This chain uses TRBV7-2 with TRBJ2-1; 8 nucleotides line up with TRBD2. The CDR3 consists of 14 residues. Unmatched junction bases numbered 7, after V lost 6 bases and J lost 6 bases. Germline values: CDR1 SGHTA, CDR2 FQGNSA. This CDR3 is CASSLYGGGNEQFF. DNA of the CDR3: TGTGCCAGCAGTCTCTACGGGGGGGGCAATGAGCAGTTCTTC. The whole variable domain, filled in from reference TRBV7-2 and TRBJ2-1, reads GAGVSQSPSNKVTEKGKDVELRCDPISGHTALYWYRQSLGQGLEFLIYFQGNSAPDKSGLPSDRFSAERTGGSVSTLTIQRTQQEDSAVYLCASSLYGGGNEQFFGPGTRLTVL.

This chain connects TRBV6-1 to TRBJ1-4; 8 positions agree with TRBD1. CDR3 size: 15 residues. Looked up from germline, CDR1 is MNHNS and CDR2 is SASEGT. With 5 bases clipped from V and 7 bases from J, the junction kept 9 bases outside the gene matches. In nucleotides, the CDR3 is TGTGCCAGCAGTATCCGGGCACAGGGGGGTGAAAAACTGTTTTTT. Amino acid sequence: CASSIRAQGGEKLFF.

For this clonotype: A read error may account for a junction end that differs from germline. The rearrangement links TRBV12-3 or TRBV12-4 to TRBJ2-1; 7 bases align to TRBD1. This CDR3 has 18 residues. The CDR3 here is CASSSPAGFWGQKNEPFF. For the CDR3, the DNA is TGTGCCAGCAGTTCCCCCGCGGGTTTTTGGGGACAGAAGAATGAGCCGTTCTTC.

V gene TRBV6-1 combines with J gene TRBJ2-4; 8 positions agree with TRBD1. Germline V gene sequence: CDR1 MNHNS, CDR2 SASEGT. This CDR3 comprises 13 residues. Trimming took 6 bases from V and 8 from J; bases not matched to a gene: 6. CDR3 DNA: TGTGCCAGCAGCCAGGACAGGGAGTACATTCAGTACTTC. It encodes CASSQDREYIQYF.

A few counts support this clonotype. The gene calls are TRBV7-9 and TRBJ1-3; D perhaps matches TRBD1 (5 bases). This CDR3 spans 13 amino acids. V was trimmed by 3 bases and J by 8 bases, leaving 11 bases between them. Per the germline V gene, CDR1 is SEHNR and CDR2 is FQNEAQ (reference sequence). CDR3 in amino acids: CASSFVGGDTIYF. The CDR3 nucleotides are TGTGCCAGCAGCTTCGTCGGGGGGGACACCATATATTTT.

The J gene is TRBJ1-4, the V gene TRBV7-8, with D unclear. The CDR3 loop spans 17 amino acids. V lost 1 base, J lost 4 bases, and 16 bases lay in between. Per the germline V gene, CDR1 is SGHVS and CDR2 is FQNEAQ. The CDR3 loop reads CASSLGSSKLFNEKLFF. DNA of the CDR3: TGTGCCAGCAGCTTAGGGAGTTCGAAACTTTTTAATGAAAAACTGTTTTTT.

The V and J genes are TRBV20-1 and TRBJ2-5, with 9 bases lining up with TRBD2. The length of the CDR3 is 15 residues. The V segment lost 3 bases and the J segment 1 base; nucleotides outside the gene matches: 6. Germline-derived CDR1 and CDR2 are DFQATT and SNEGSKA (reference sequence). The CDR3 region is CSASPPREGQETQYF. Written as DNA, the CDR3 is TGCAGTGCTAGTCCGCCGCGGGAGGGCCAAGAGACCCAGTACTTC.

The rearrangement links TRBV7-2 to TRBJ2-3; a weak D match, TRBD1 (5 bases). Germline V gene lookup returns CDR1 SGHTA and CDR2 FQGNSA. V was clipped by 3 bases and J by 6 bases, with 10 bases between them. The CDR3 runs 13 residues. CDR3 residues: CASSLGQRDTQYF. In nucleotides, the CDR3 is TGTGCCAGCAGCTTGGGGCAAAGGGATACGCAGTATTTT.

This rearrangement joins TRBV18 to TRBJ2-5, with TRBD2 as a possible D gene (6 bases). Germline assignment: CDR1 KGHSH and CDR2 LQKENI. This CDR3 is built from 15 residues. V was clipped by 2 bases and J by 2 bases, with 12 bases between them. CDR3 residues: CASSPFPGTQETQYF. The CDR3 DNA reads as TGTGCCAGCTCACCATTTCCGGGGACTCAAGAGACCCAGTACTTC.

J is TRBJ2-7 and V is TRBV4-1, with D possibly matching TRBD2 (5 bases). V was clipped by 4 bases and J by 6 bases, with 22 bases between them. The germline gives CDR1 MGHRA, CDR2 YSYEKL. CDR3 length equals 16 residues. DNA of the CDR3: TGCGCCAGCAGCCCGAGGGCCTCCTCACGACCCCTCGAGCAGTACTTC. This sequence encodes CASSPRASSRPLEQYF.

This clonotype was seen a handful of times. The genes are TRBV27 and TRBJ2-1; D possibly corresponds to TRBD1 (6 bases). This CDR3 spans 13 amino acids. The germline V gene has CDR1 MNHEY and CDR2 SMNVEV (reference sequence). V lost 6 bases, J lost 7 bases, and 13 bases lay in between. CDR3 protein: CASSKQRGNEQFF. The CDR3 DNA follows: TGTGCCAGCAGCAAGCAAAGGGGGAATGAGCAGTTCTTC.

This chain connects TRBV6-2 or TRBV6-3 to TRBJ2-1; D may be TRBD1 or TRBD2 (5 bases each). Germline CDR1 is MNHEY and CDR2 is SVGEGT. Between the trimmed V and J ends, which lost 4 bases and 2 bases, there was a span of 15 bases. There are 16 residues in the CDR3. CDR3 sequence reads: CASSSRDPLTYNEQFF. The CDR3 DNA is TGTGCCAGCAGTTCCCGGGACCCCCTAACCTACAATGAGCAGTTCTTC.

This clonotype was detected only a few times. The chain couples TRBV6-1 to TRBJ2-1; 9 bases line up with TRBD2. After removal of 4 bases from V and 10 bases from J, the junction contained 14 bases not matched to a gene. Germline CDR1 and CDR2: MNHNS and SASEGT. The CDR3 is made up of 16 amino acids. The CDR3 reads CASSGELAGPPGEQFF. DNA for the CDR3: TGTGCCAGCAGTGGTGAGCTAGCGGGGCCGCCTGGGGAGCAGTTCTTC.

The V call is TRBV6-5, the J call TRBJ2-6; D is undetermined. The CDR3 extends over 15 amino acids. V was pared by 2 bases and J by 1 base, with 6 bases between. Germline V gives CDR1 MNHEY, CDR2 SVGAGI. The CDR3 coding sequence is TGTGCCAGCAGTTACAAGACATCTGGGGCCAACGTCCTGACTTTC. As protein: CASSYKTSGANVLTF.

The CDR3 DNA reads as TGTGCCAGCAGCTTAGCGCGGGCGGACACCGGGGAGCTGTTTTTT. Translation gives CASSLARADTGELFF. The genes are TRBV7-6 and TRBJ2-2, with D perhaps TRBD2 (5 bases). Germline V gene sequence: CDR1 SGHVS, CDR2 FNYEAQ. Between the trimmed V and J ends, which lost 0 bases and 3 bases, there was a span of 8 bases. This CDR3 comprises 15 residues.

This chain joins TRBV4-3 and TRBJ1-1, with no clear D. The CDR3 has 15 amino acids. With 2 bases removed from V and 3 bases from J, the gap between germline ends came to 13 bases. Germline-derived CDR1 and CDR2 are LGHNA and YSLEER. As DNA, the CDR3 is TGCGCCAGCAGCCAACACCAAGTTGGGGACACTGAAGCTTTCTTT. Amino acids: CASSQHQVGDTEAFF.

This rearrangement joins TRBV27 to TRBJ2-7; D unclear. V lost 8 bases, J lost 6 bases, and 8 bases lay in between. Germline V gene data show CDR1 as MNHEY and CDR2 as SMNVEV (reference sequence). The CDR3 spans 10 residues. In DNA form, the CDR3 reads TGTGCCAGCCCACTGGGCGAGCAGTACTTC. Protein sequence: CASPLGEQYF.

This clonotype turned up a few times. The J gene is TRBJ2-1, the V gene TRBV6-5; a possible D gene is TRBD2 (5 bases). Deletions cut 4 bases from V and 3 bases from J, with 13 bases between. This CDR3 is built from 15 residues. In germline, CDR1 is MNHEY, CDR2 SVGAGI. The CDR3 loop is CASSSRGTYYNEQFF. In DNA form, the CDR3 reads TGTGCCAGCAGTTCTCGGGGAACCTACTACAATGAGCAGTTCTTC.